The subject of this entry is one TCR beta chain. Its specificity is not known. Germline V lookup: CDR1 SGDLS, CDR2 YYNGEE. The CDR3 length is 14 residues. The V end was cut by 0 bases, the J end by 2 bases, with 9 bases between. This specimen belongs to a study of T-cell memory formation after mild COVID-19. Findings and limits, study-wide: Clones shrinking from day 15 to 85 showed even CD4/CD8 mixes; later expanders tilted CD4+. Cross-reactive memory seemingly joined, as some responding clones were found in pre-infection memory. The study found contracting CD4+ clones mainly in CM and EM and contracting CD8+ clones in EMRA.

Constant-segment primers and 5'RACE yielded cDNA libraries for TCR alpha and TCR beta, each carrying sample barcodes and UMIs. TCRdb fed the 5' RACE reads into MiXCR, producing one record per CDR3 protein. The profile shows under 400,000 distinct CDR3 sequences, 25% to 30% of them singletons. The gene calls are TRBV9 and TRBJ2-7; D is uncertain. The specimen was PBMCs or a T cell subset sorted from them (not recorded which). The receptor's source is an adult woman who had mild COVID-19 (a few samples of this study predate the infection). Cell type and time point are not known. As DNA, the CDR3 is TGTGCCAGCAGCGTAGGCGGCGACCCCTACGAGCAGTACTTC. Translated, it gives CASSVGGDPYEQYF.